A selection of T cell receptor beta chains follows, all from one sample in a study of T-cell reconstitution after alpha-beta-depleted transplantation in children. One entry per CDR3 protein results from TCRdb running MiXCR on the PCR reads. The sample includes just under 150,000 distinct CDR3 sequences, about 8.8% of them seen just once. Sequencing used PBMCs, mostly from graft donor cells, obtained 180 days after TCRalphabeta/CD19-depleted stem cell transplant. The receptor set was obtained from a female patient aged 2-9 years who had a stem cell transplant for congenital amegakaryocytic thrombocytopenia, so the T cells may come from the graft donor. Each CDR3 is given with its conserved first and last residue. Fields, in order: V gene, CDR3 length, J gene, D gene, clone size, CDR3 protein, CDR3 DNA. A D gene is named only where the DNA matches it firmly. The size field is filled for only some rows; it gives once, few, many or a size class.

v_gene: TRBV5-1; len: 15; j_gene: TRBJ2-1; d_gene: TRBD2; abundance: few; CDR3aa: CASQRLAGGPGEQFF; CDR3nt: TGCGCCAGCCAGCGTCTAGCGGGGGGGCCGGGGGAGCAGTTCTTC
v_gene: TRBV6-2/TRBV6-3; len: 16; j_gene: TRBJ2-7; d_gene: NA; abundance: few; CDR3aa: CASRGLAGPSSYEQYF; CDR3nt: TGTGCCAGCAGGGGGCTCGCGGGACCCAGCTCCTACGAGCAGTACTTC
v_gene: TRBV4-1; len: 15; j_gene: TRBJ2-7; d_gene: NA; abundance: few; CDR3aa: CASSQVLWTVYEQYF; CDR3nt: TGCGCCAGCAGCCAAGTATTATGGACAGTTTACGAGCAGTACTTC
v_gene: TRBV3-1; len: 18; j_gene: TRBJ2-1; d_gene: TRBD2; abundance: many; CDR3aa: CASSRRTGLAGGAGGQFF; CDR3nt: TGTGCCAGCAGCCGCCGGACCGGACTAGCGGGAGGTGCCGGGGGGCAGTTCTTC
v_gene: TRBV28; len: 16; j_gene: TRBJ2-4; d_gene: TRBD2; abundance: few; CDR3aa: CASSPGLAGGKNIQYF; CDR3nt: TGTGCCAGCAGCCCCGGACTAGCGGGGGGTAAAAACATTCAGTACTTC
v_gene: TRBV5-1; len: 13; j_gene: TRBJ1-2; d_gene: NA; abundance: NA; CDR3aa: CASSFGTNDGYTF; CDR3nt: TGCGCCAGCAGCTTCGGGACAAATGATGGCTACACCTTC
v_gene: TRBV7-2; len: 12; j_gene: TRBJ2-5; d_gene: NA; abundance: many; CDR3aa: CASSPISETQYF; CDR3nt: TGTGCCAGCAGCCCCATAAGCGAGACCCAGTACTTC
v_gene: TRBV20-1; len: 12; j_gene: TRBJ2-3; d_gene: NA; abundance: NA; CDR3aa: CSAGASTDTQYF; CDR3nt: TGCAGTGCTGGGGCCTCCACAGATACGCAGTATTTT
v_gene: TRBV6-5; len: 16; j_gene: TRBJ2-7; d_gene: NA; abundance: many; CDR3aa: CASRGLGGTHFYEQYF; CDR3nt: TGTGCCAGCAGGGGATTAGGGGGGACCCACTTTTACGAGCAGTACTTC
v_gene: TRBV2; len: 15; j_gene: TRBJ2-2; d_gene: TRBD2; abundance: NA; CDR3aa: CASSEPSGAPGELFF; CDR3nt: TGTGCCAGCAGTGAGCCTAGCGGGGCCCCCGGGGAGCTGTTTTTT
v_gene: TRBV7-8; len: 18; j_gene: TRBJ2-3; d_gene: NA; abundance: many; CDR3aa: CASSVRKGGWLATDTQYF; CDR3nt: TGTGCCAGCAGCGTCAGAAAGGGTGGTTGGCTAGCTACAGATACGCAGTATTTT
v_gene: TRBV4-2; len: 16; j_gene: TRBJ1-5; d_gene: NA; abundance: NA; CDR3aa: CAISPGGGGGNQPQHF; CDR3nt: TGTGCCATCAGCCCTGGGGGCGGAGGTGGCAATCAGCCCCAGCATTTT
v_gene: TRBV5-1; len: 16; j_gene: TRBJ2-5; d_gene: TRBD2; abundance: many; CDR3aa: CASSLAAAGDQETQYF; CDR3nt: TGCGCCAGCAGCTTGGCCGCAGCGGGAGATCAAGAGACCCAGTACTTC
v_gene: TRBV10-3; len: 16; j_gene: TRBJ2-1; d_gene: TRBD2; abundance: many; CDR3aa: CAISESPSGSYNEQFF; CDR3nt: TGTGCCATCAGTGAGTCGCCTAGCGGAAGCTACAATGAGCAGTTCTTC
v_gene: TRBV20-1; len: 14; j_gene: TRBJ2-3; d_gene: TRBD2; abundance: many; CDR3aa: CSARLAASTDTQYF; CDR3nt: TGCAGTGCCCGACTAGCGGCTAGCACAGATACGCAGTATTTT
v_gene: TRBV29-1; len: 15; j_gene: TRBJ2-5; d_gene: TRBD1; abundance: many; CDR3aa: CSVDQQGFKRKTQYF; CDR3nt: TGCAGCGTGGACCAACAGGGGTTTAAGAGAAAGACCCAGTACTTC
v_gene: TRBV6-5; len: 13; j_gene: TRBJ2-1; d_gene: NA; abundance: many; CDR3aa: CASSYGQYNEQFF; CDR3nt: TGTGCCAGCAGTTACGGACAGTACAATGAGCAGTTCTTC
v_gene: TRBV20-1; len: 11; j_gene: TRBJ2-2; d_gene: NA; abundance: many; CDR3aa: CSARRTGELFF; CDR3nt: TGCAGTGCTAGGAGAACCGGGGAGCTGTTTTTT
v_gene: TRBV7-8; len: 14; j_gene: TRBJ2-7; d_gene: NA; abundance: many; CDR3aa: CASTLPQVPYEQYF; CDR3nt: TGTGCCAGCACCTTACCCCAAGTCCCCTACGAGCAGTACTTC
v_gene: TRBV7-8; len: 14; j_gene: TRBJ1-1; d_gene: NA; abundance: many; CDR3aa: CASSSTELNTEAFF; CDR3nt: TGTGCCAGCAGCTCGACAGAATTGAACACTGAAGCTTTCTTT
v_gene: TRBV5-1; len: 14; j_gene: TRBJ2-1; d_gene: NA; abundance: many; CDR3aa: CASSLGGGGREQFF; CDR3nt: TGCGCCAGCAGCTTGGGGGGAGGCGGTCGGGAGCAGTTCTTC
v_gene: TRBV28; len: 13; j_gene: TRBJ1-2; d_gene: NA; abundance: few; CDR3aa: CASSLGLRRGYTF; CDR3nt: TGTGCCAGCAGTTTAGGGCTAAGGAGGGGCTACACCTTC
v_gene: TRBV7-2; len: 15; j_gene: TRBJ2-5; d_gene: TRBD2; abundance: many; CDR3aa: CASSLAGTRRETQYF; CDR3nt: TGTGCCAGCAGCTTGGCCGGGACTAGGAGGGAGACCCAGTACTTC
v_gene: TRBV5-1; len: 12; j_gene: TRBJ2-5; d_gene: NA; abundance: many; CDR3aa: CASSRSLETQYF; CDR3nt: TGCGCCAGCAGCCGGAGTTTAGAGACCCAGTACTTC
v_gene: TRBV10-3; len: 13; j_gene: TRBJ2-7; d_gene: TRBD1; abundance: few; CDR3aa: CAISSDRDDEQYF; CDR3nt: TGTGCCATCAGTTCCGACAGGGACGACGAGCAGTACTTC
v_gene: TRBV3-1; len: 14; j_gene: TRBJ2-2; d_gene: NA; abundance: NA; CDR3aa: CASSQGVFTGELFF; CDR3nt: TGTGCCAGCAGCCAAGGTGTCTTCACCGGGGAGCTGTTTTTT
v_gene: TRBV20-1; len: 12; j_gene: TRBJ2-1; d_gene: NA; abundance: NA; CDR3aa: CSATPSYNEQFF; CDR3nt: TGCAGTGCTACTCCTTCCTACAATGAGCAGTTCTTC
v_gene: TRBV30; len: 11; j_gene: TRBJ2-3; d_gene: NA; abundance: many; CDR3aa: CAWSVRSTQYF; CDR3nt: TGTGCCTGGAGTGTACGGAGTACGCAGTATTTT
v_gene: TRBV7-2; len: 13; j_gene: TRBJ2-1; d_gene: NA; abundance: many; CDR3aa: CASSTGSRGEQFF; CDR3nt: TGTGCCAGCAGTACGGGCAGCCGGGGTGAGCAGTTCTTC
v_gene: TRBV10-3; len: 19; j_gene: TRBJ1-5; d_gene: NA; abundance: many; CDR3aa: CAISESSFPRGRGNQPQHF; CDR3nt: TGTGCCATCAGTGAGTCGAGCTTCCCCCGGGGCAGAGGGAATCAGCCCCAGCATTTT
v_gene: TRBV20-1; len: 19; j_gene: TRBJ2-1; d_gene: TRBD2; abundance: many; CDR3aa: CSARDSGGVQILLYNEQFF; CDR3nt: TGCAGTGCTAGAGATAGCGGGGGGGTCCAAATCTTATTATACAATGAGCAGTTCTTC
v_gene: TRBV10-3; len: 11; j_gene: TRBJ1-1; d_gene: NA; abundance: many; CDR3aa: CAIRVNTEAFF; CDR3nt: TGTGCCATCAGGGTGAACACTGAAGCTTTCTTT
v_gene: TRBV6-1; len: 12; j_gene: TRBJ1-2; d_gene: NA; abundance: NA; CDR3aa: CASSEALYGYTF; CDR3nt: TGTGCCAGCAGTGAGGCCTTGTATGGCTACACCTTC
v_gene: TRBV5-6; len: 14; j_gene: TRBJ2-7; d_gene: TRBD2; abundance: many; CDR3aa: CASSRTSGQDEQYF; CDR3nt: TGTGCCAGCAGCAGGACTAGCGGGCAAGACGAGCAGTACTTC
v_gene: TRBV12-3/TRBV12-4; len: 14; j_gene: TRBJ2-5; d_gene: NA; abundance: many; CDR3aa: CASSGDYNQETQYF; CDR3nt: TGTGCCAGCAGTGGAGACTACAACCAAGAGACCCAGTACTTC
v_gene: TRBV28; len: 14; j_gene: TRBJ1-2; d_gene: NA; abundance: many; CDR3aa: CASSYGAVRYGYTF; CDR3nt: TGTGCCAGCAGTTATGGGGCGGTGAGGTATGGCTACACCTTC
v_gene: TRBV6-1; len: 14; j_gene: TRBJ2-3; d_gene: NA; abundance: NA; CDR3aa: CASISRRGCGTQYF; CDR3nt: TGTGCCAGCATCTCCCGAAGAGGCTGTGGTACGCAGTATTTT
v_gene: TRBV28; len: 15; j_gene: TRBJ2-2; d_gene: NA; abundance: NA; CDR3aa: CASTFGGANTEELFF; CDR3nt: TGTGCCAGCACCTTTGGGGGCGCGAACACCGAGGAGCTGTTTTTT
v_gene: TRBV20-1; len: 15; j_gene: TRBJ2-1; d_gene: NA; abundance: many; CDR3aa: CSASPSVSSYNEQFF; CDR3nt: TGCAGTGCTAGTCCTAGCGTAAGCTCCTACAATGAGCAGTTCTTC
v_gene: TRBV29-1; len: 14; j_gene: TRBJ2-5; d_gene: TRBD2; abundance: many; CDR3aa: CSVGLAGGQETQYF; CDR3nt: TGCAGCGTTGGCTTAGCGGGAGGGCAAGAGACCCAGTACTTC
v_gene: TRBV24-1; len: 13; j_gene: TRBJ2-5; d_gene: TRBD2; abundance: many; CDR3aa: CATSESRREPQYF; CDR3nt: TGTGCCACCAGTGAGTCCAGGCGGGAGCCCCAGTACTTC
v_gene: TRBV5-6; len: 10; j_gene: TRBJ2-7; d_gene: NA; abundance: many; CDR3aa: CASGRSEQYF; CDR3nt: TGTGCCAGCGGACGGTCCGAGCAGTACTTC
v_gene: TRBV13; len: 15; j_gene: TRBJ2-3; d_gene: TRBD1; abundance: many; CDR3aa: CASSLTSGGEDTQYF; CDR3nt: TGTGCCAGCAGCTTAACCTCAGGGGGCGAAGATACGCAGTATTTT
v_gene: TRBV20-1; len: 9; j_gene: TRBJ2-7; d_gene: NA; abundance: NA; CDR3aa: CSASEGQYF; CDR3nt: TGCAGTGCTAGTGAAGGACAGTACTTC
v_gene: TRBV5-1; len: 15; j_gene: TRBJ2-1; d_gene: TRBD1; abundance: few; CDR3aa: CASSLGQGGYNEQFF; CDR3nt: TGCGCCAGCAGCTTAGGACAGGGGGGGTACAATGAGCAGTTCTTC